This T cell receptor beta chain is drawn from a study of regulatory T cells in long-lasting Graves disease. V was pared by 4 bases and J by 3 bases, with 10 bases of the junction left unmatched. In germline, CDR1 is SGHTA, CDR2 FQGNSA. The CDR3 sequence is 17 residues long. HTBI primers from iRepertoire and Arm-PCR of CDR3 regions yielded the TCR beta libraries. Using its own MiXCR run on the multiplex PCR reads, TCRdb lists one record per CDR3 protein. The sample includes about 470,000 distinct CDR3 sequences, 20% to 25% seen only once; the top ten take more than 6%. Time point in this sample: persistent/refractory GD, antithyroid drugs over 5 years with positive TRAb. After RNA was extracted from PBMCs, the TCR library was made from it. This clonotype showed up just a few times.

The gene calls are TRBV7-2 and TRBJ1-4, with 8 bases fitting TRBD1. The material was peripheral blood mononuclear cells (PBMCs), obtained when the disease was refractory, from a patient treated with antithyroid drugs. The sequence was collected from a female donor with Graves disease. The CDR3 loop reads CASSSGQGRVANEKLFF. As DNA, the CDR3 is TGTGCCAGCAGCTCAGGACAGGGACGAGTCGCTAATGAAAAACTGTTTTTT.